The T cell receptor beta chain described here comes from a study of T cells in Graves' hyperthyroidism and ophthalmopathy (dated by TCRdb to between 2017 and 2020). For the wider study: Peripheral blood was collected at initial diagnosis, before any treatment. To identify distinguishing TCR V-J signatures, a discovery cohort of about 95 patients was used, comprising roughly 45 with Graves' ophthalmopathy and roughly 60 with stable Graves' hyperthyroidism. Prospective prediction of ophthalmopathy was tested in an independent validation cohort of fewer than 20 hyperthyroidism patients and 17 patients who later progressed to ophthalmopathy. The 100 or so discovery patients were randomly split 7:3 into training and test sets. In roughly six Graves' hyperthyroidism patients, the study also compared T-cell repertoires from thyroid tissue with T-cell repertoires from blood. Following sampling, methimazole starting at 30 mg daily was given to hyperthyroidism patients, and high-dose intravenous methylprednisolone was given to ophthalmopathy patients. TCR Vbeta CDR3 sequencing of approximately 140 peripheral blood samples (43 ophthalmopathy, some 75 hyperthyroidism and some 17 progressor patients) is reported in the paper.

Points the paper makes about the study in general: No statistical method was used to set the sample size in advance, and investigators knew the group allocation. Ophthalmopathy was separated from stable hyperthyroidism by a 13 V-J signature model, with around 90% sensitivity and about 84% specificity obtained in cross-validation and 80%/75% obtained in testing. In validation, the model predicted progression to ophthalmopathy a median of about 5.9 months before onset, with approximately 68% sensitivity and more than 72% specificity. Most expanded thyroid clonotypes (frequency above 0.001) were also found in blood, which suggests that blood repertoires may mirror thyroid immune responses.

This clonotype came up many times. The clone's antigen remains unknown. There are no base qualities to consult, and no much larger clone falls within one base. Stable Graves' hyperthyroidism was defined as the absence of progression to ophthalmopathy over 18 months of follow-up. Hyperthyroidism patients were newly diagnosed, with disease duration under 2 months, and aged 18 to 65 years. Exclusion was applied to patients with uncontrolled infections, other autoimmune diseases, pregnancy or lactation. Diagnoses were based on clinical symptoms, serum thyroxine and TRAb, thyroid ultrasound and orbital computed tomography. PBMCs were separated from roughly 10 ml of fresh peripheral blood using Ficoll-Paque density gradient centrifugation. Total RNA was extracted with Trizol reagent, and quality was checked on an Agilent 2100 Bioanalyzer. TCR beta CDR3 regions were amplified from RNA transcripts. The TCR CDR3 was subjected to a first round of RT-PCR using the HTBI primer set and the Qiagen OneStep RT-PCR kit. Libraries were constructed in a second round of multiplex PCR, after which size selection and purification were carried out. Paired-end sequencing of the libraries was performed with 100 bp reads on an Illumina HiSeq2000. Per the authors' processing: SOAPnuke was used to process the raw data, with reads discarded if the reads contained adapters or uncalled bases, had a mean Phred below 15, or lacked an exact constant-primer or identifier match. High-quality paired reads were merged with COPE v1.2.5, and unique nucleotide sequences were defined as clonotypes. Clonotypes were aligned to IMGT TRBV, TRBD and TRBJ reference segments using MiTCR v1.1. Only V-J combinations with frequency above 0.0001, covering 99% to 99.2% of repertoires, were analysed. A TCS score was defined as the ratio of F50 (clonal expansion) to E x V (chaos), with BLOSUM62-based TCRdist applied between CDR3 peptides within each V-J. Welch's t-statistics and random forest reduced roughly 530 V-J features to roughly 13, which were used in a naive Bayes classifier (R e1071). TCRdb itself trimmed the public reads at Q25 with fastp, ran MiXCR and retained productive beta chains. Under each unique CDR3 protein, matching rows form one entry showing the most common genes and DNA. The V and J calls were not made by the authors but by TCRdb's processing. Across this sample there are 650,000 to 700,000 distinct CDR3 sequences, with 17% seen only once. The ten largest account for about 16% of the sample.

For CDR1 and CDR2, the germline V gene lists MDHEN and SYDVKM. Relative to germline, V is 3 bases shorter and J is 9 bases shorter, with 18 bases between their ends. Measured from the cysteine to the phenylalanine, the CDR3 is 15 residues long. Only the CDR3 part of the read is kept: 45 bases, read in frame from the first base. The V and J segments used are TRBV28 and TRBJ1-5, with a weak D call of TRBD1 (5 bases match). The source is a man aged 45-60 years with Graves' hyperthyroidism. The sequenced sample consisted of blood. This receptor carries the CDR3 CASSFQGSKSGPQHF. The nucleotide sequence is given as TGTGCCAGCAGTTTCCAGGGCTCGAAGAGTGGGCCCCAGCATTTT.